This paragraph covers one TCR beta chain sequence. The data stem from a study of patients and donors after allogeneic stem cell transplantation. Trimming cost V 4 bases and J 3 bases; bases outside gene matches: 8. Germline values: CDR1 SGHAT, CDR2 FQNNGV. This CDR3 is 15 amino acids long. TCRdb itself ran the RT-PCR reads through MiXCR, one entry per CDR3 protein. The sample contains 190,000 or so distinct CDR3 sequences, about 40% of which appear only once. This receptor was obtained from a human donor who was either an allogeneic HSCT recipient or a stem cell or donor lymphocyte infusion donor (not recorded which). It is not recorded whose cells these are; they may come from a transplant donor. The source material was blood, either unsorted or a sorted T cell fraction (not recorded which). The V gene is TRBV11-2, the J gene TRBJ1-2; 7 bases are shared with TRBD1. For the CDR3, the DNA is TGTGCCAGCAGCTCCGTTGACAGGGCTTACTATGGCTACACCTTC. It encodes CASSSVDRAYYGYTF.